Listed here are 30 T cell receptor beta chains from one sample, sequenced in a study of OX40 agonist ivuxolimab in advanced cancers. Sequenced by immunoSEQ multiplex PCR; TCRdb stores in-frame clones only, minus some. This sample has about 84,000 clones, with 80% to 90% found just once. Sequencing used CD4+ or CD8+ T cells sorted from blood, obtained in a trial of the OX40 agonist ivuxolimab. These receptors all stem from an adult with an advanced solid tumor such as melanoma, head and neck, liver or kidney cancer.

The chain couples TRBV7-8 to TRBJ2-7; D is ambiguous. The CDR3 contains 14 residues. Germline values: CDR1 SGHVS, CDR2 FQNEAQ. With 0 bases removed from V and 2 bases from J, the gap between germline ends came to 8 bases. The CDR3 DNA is TGTGCCAGCAGCTTAGCGGCTTTGCCCTACGAGCAGTACGTC. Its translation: CASSLAALPYEQYV.

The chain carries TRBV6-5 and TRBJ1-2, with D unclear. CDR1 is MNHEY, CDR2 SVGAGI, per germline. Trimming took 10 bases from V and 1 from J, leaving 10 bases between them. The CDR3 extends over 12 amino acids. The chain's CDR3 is CATSQYNYGYTF. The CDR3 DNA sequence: TGTGCCACCTCCCAATATAACTATGGCTACACCTTC.

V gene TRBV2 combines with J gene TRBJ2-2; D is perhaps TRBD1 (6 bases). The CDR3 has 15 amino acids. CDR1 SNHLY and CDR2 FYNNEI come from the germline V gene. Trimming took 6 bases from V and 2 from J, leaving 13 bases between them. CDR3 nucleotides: TGTGCCAGCAGAACTTCGACAGGAAACACCGGGGAGCTGTTTTTT. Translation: CASRTSTGNTGELFF.

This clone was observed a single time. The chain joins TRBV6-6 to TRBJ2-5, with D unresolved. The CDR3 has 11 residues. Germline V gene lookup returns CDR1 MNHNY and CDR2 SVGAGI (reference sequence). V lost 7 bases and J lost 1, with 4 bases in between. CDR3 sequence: CASMIQETQYF. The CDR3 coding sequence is TGTGCCAGCATGATCCAAGAGACCCAGTACTTC.

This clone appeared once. In nucleotides, the CDR3 is TGTGCCAGCAGCCGAACCGGGACAGGGGTACATAGCAATCAGCCCCAGCATTTT. The encoded protein is CASSRTGTGVHSNQPQHF. The chain joins TRBV9 to TRBJ1-5, with TRBD1 identical over 10 bases. Trimming removed 4 bases from V and 0 bases from J; junction bases left unmatched: 10. This CDR3 region has 18 residues. Germline V gene sequence: CDR1 SGDLS, CDR2 YYNGEE. The full variable domain, rest sourced from reference TRBV9 and TRBJ1-5, is DSGVTQTPKHLITATGQRVTLRCSPRSGDLSVYWYQQSLDQGLQFLIQYYNGEERAKGNILERFSAQQFPDLHSELNLSSLELGDSALYFCASSRTGTGVHSNQPQHFGDGTRLSIL.

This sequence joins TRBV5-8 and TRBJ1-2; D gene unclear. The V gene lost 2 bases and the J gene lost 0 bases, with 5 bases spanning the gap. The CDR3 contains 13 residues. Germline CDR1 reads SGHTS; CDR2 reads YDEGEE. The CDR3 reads CASSLSANYGYTF. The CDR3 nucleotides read TGTGCCAGCAGCTTATCAGCTAACTATGGCTACACCTTC.

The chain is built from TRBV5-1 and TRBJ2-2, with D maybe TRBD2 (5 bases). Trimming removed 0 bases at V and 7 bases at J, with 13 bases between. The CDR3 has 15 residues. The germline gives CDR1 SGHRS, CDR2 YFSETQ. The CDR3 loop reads CASSLAGEGYGELFF. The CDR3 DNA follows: TGCGCCAGCAGCTTGGCCGGGGAAGGTTACGGGGAGCTGTTTTTT.

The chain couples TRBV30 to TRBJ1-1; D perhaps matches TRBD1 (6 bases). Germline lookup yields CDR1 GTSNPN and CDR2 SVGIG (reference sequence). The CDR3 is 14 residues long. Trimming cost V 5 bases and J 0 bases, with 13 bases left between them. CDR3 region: CAWGDKRLNTEAFF. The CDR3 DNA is TGTGCCTGGGGGGACAAAAGGTTGAACACTGAAGCTTTCTTT.

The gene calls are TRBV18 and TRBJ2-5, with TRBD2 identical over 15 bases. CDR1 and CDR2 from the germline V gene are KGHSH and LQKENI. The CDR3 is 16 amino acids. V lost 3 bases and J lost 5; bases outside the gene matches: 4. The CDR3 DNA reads TGTGCCAGCTCACCGCTAGGACTAGCGGGAGGGGAGACCCAGTACTTC. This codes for CASSPLGLAGGETQYF.

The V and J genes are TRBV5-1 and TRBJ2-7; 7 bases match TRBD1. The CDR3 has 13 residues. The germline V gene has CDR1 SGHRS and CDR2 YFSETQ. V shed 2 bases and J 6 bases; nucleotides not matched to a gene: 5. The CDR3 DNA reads TGCGCCAGCAGCTTTGAGGGGGCGGCCGAGCAGTACGTC. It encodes CASSFEGAAEQYV.

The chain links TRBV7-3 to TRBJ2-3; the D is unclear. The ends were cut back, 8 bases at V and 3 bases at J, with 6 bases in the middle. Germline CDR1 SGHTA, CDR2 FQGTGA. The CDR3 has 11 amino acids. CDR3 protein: CASGETDTQYF. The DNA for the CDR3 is TGTGCCAGCGGCGAAACAGATACGCAGTATTTT.

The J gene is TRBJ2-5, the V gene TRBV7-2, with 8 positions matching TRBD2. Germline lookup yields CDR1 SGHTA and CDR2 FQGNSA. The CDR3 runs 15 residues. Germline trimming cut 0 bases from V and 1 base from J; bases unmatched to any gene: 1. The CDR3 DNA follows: TGTGCCAGCAGCTTAGCTGGACTAGCCCAAGAGACCCAGTACTTC. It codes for CASSLAGLAQETQYF.

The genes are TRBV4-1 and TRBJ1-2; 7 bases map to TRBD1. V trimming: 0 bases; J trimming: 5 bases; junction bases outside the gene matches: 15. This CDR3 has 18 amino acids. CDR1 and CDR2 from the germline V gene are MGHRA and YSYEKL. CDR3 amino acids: CASSQDPRTGTARYGYTF. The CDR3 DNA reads TGCGCCAGCAGCCAAGATCCCCGCACCGGGACAGCGAGATATGGCTACACCTTC.

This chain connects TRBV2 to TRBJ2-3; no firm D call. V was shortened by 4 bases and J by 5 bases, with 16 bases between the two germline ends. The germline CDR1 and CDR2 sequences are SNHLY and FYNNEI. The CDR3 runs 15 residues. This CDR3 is CASSVLSVWGDTQYF. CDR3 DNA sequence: TGTGCCAGCAGTGTTTTGAGTGTATGGGGAGATACGCAGTATTTT.

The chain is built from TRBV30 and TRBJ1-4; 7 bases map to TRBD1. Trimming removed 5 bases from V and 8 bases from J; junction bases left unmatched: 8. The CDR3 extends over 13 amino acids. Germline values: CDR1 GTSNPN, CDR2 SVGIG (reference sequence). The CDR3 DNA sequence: TGTGCCTGGGAAAAGGGGGCGCGCGAAAAACTGTTTTTT. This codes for CAWEKGAREKLFF.

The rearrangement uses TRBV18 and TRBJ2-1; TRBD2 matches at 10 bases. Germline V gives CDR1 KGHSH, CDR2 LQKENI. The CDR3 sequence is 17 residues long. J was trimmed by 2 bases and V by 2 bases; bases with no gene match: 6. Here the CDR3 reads CASSPGRTSGAYNEQFF. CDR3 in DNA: TGTGCCAGCTCACCAGGGCGGACTAGCGGCGCCTACAATGAGCAGTTCTTC.

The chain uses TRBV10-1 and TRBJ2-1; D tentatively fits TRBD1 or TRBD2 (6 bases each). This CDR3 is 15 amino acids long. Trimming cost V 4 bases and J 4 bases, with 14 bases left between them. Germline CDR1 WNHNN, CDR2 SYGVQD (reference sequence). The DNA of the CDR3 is TGCGCCAGCAGTGCGGGCAGGGGAGGATACAATGAGCAGTTCTTC. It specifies CASSAGRGGYNEQFF.

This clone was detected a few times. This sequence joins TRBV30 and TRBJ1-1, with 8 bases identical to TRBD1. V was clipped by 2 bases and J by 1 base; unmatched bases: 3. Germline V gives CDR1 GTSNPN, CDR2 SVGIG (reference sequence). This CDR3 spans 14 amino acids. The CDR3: CAWSPDRGNTEAFF. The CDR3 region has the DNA TGTGCCTGGAGTCCCGACAGGGGGAACACTGAAGCTTTCTTT. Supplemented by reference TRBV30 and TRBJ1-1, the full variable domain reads SQTIHQWPATLVQPVGSPLSLECTVEGTSNPNLYWYRQAAGRGLQLLFYSVGIGQISSEVPQNLSASRPQDRQFILSSKKLLLSDSGFYLCAWSPDRGNTEAFFGQGTRLTVV.

The CDR3 DNA is TGCGCCAGCAGCCAAGGTAACACCGGGACAGGGGCTAATGAAAAACTGTTTTTT. This codes for CASSQGNTGTGANEKLFF. This chain links TRBV4-1 with TRBJ1-4, with 10 bases identical to TRBD1. This CDR3 is 18 amino acids long. J lost 3 bases, V lost 1 base, and 8 bases had no gene match. Per the germline V gene, CDR1 is MGHRA and CDR2 is YSYEKL.

As DNA, the CDR3 is TGTGCCAGCAGCTCTCACCCCGGACAGGGAACTGAAGCTTTCTTT. This translates into CASSSHPGQGTEAFF. This sequence joins TRBV7-2 and TRBJ1-1; 8 bases agree with TRBD1. Germline V gives CDR1 SGHTA, CDR2 FQGNSA. Germline trimming cut 4 bases from V and 5 bases from J; bases unmatched to any gene: 9. This CDR3 spans 15 amino acids.

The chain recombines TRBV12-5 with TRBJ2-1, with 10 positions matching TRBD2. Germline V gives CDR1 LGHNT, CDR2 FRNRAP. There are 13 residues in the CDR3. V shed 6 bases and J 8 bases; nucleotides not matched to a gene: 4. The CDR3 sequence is CASGKREGYEQFF. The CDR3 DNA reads TGTGCTAGTGGAAAGCGGGAGGGCTATGAGCAGTTCTTC.

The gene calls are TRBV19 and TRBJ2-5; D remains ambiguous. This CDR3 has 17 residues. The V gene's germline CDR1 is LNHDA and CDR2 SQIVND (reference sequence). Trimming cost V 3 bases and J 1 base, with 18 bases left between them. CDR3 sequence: CASSIGVSTGPQETQYF. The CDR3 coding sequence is TGTGCCAGTAGTATTGGGGTGTCCACGGGTCCCCAAGAGACCCAGTACTTC.

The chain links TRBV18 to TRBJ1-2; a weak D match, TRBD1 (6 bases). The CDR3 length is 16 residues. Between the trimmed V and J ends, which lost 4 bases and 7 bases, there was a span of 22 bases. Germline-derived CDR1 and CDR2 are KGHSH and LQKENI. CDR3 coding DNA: TGTGCCAGCTCACAACTACCTGGGGGCGAGGGGTCTGGCTACACCTTC. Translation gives CASSQLPGGEGSGYTF.

The CDR3 sequence is CASSRFSGAYEQYF. DNA for the CDR3: TGTGCCAGCAGCCGCTTTAGCGGGGCCTACGAGCAGTACTTC. The chain joins TRBV5-6 to TRBJ2-7, with 8 bases lining up with TRBD2. Trimming at V came to 4 bases and at J to 2 bases, leaving 5 bases not matched to a gene. The CDR3 is made up of 14 amino acids. Germline-derived CDR1 and CDR2 are SGHDT and YYEEEE.

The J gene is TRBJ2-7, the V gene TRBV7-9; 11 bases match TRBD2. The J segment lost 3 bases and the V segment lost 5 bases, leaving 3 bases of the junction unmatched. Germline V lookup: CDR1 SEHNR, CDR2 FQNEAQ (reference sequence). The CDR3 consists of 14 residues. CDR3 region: CASSELAGDYEQYF. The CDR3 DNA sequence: TGTGCCAGCAGCGAACTAGCGGGGGACTACGAGCAGTACTTC.

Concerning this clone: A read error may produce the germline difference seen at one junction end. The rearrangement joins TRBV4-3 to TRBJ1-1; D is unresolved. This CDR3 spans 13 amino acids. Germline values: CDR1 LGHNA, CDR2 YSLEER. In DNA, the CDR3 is TGCGCCAGCGGCCATCACAGGAACACTGAAGCTTTCTTT. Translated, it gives CASGHHRNTEAFF.

The CDR3 DNA reads as TGCGCCAGCAGCGATGGGACAGGGGGCAATCAGCCCCAGCATTTT. It is translated as CASSDGTGGNQPQHF. The chain combines TRBV5-1 with TRBJ1-5, with 10 positions matching TRBD1. V gave up 4 bases and J gave up 2 bases; unmatched junction bases: 3. The CDR3 runs to 15 residues. CDR1 and CDR2 from the germline V gene are SGHRS and YFSETQ. The whole variable domain, filled in from reference TRBV5-1 and TRBJ1-5, reads KAGVTQTPRYLIKTRGQQVTLSCSPISGHRSVSWYQQTPGQGLQFLFEYFSETQRNKGNFPGRFSGRQFSNSRSEMNVSTLELGDSALYLCASSDGTGGNQPQHFGDGTRLSIL.

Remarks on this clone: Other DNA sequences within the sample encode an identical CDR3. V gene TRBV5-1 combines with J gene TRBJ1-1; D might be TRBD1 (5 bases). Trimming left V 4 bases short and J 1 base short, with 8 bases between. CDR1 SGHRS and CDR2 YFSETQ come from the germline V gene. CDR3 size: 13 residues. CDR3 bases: TGCGCCAGCAGCGAGCAGGGGAACACTGAAGCTTTCTTT. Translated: CASSEQGNTEAFF.

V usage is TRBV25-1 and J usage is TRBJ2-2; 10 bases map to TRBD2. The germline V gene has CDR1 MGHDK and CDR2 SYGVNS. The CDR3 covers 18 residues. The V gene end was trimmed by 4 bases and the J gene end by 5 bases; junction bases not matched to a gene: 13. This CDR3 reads CASSVGTSGARGTGELFF. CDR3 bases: TGTGCCAGCAGTGTTGGAACTAGCGGGGCTAGGGGGACCGGGGAGCTGTTTTTT.

The CDR3 here is CASSAAGGYNEKLFF. DNA of the CDR3: TGTGCCAGCAGTGCCGCTGGGGGTTATAATGAAAAACTGTTTTTT. The chain combines TRBV28 with TRBJ1-4, with D perhaps matching TRBD1 (5 bases). This CDR3 has 15 residues. Germline V gene data show CDR1 as MDHEN and CDR2 as SYDVKM. Trimming left V 5 bases short and J 4 bases short, with 14 bases between.